The next 3 T cell receptor beta chains were all read from a single sample in a study of blood T cell repertoires in COVID-19. Sequencing used immunoSEQ multiplex PCR; TCRdb keeps in-frame clones, though not all of them. The sample has about 120,000 clones, around 81% seen once; the top ten hold about a sixth. Sequencing input: peripheral blood. The receptors were sampled from a man aged 25 to 40 with COVID-19, enrolled during active disease.

V usage is TRBV7-2 and J usage is TRBJ1-3, with TRBD1 as a possible D gene (5 bases). V was cut by 0 bases and J by 2 bases, with 8 bases left in between. This CDR3 comprises 15 residues. The germline CDR1 and CDR2 sequences are SGHTA and FQGNSA. The CDR3 bases are TGTGCCAGCAGCTTAGCGCAGGGTGCTGGAAACACCATATATTTT. This codes for CASSLAQGAGNTIYF.

The chain joins TRBV7-9 to TRBJ2-5; 8 positions match TRBD1. CDR1 SEHNR and CDR2 FQNEAQ come from the germline V gene (reference sequence). V was pared by 5 bases and J by 4 bases, with 6 bases of the junction left unmatched. This CDR3 region has 14 residues. The CDR3 sequence: CASSAGQGTETQYF. As DNA, the CDR3 is TGTGCCAGCAGCGCTGGACAGGGTACAGAGACCCAGTACTTC. Based on the CDR3 plus reference TRBV7-9 and TRBJ2-5, the full variable domain is DTGVSQNPRHKITKRGQNVTFRCDPISEHNRLYWYRQTLGQGPEFLTYFQNEAQLEKSRLLSDRFSAERPKGSFSTLEIQRTEQGDSAMYLCASSAGQGTETQYFGPGTRLLVL.

The CDR3 nucleotides read TGTGCCAGCAGCTCCGGAGAAGGGGTGAACACTGAAGCTTTCTTT. This sequence encodes CASSSGEGVNTEAFF. The rearrangement uses TRBV5-4 and TRBJ1-1; a weak D match, TRBD1 (5 bases). The CDR3 runs 15 residues. Trimming stripped 3 bases from V and 0 bases from J, with 12 bases between. Germline-derived CDR1 and CDR2 are SGHNT and YYREEE (reference sequence).